This TCR beta chain was sequenced in a study of blood T cell repertoires in COVID-19. Study background: Samples representing acute and convalescent COVID-19 were sourced from the United States, Italy and Spain. Sources were T cells, B-cell-depleted T cells, or PBMCs; the material itself was cDNA or gDNA.

In the original analysis: Scientists estimated how many nucleated cells there were by amplifying reference gene primers. Profiling relied on immunoSEQ multiplex PCR, and the TCRdb table lists in-frame clones only, not all of them. V, J and clone size derive from that table, while D and trimming were established from the DNA sequence. Here the sample spans 55,000 to 75,000 clones, about 81% being singletons. CDR1 and CDR2 (germline): MDHEN, SYDVKM. Losses at the gene ends were 5 bases for V and 10 bases for J; bases not matched to a gene: 12. The CDR3 spans 15 residues. The receptor was derived from a human donor in a cohort sampled during active COVID-19. Sequenced material: peripheral blood. The rearrangement uses TRBV28 and TRBJ2-1, with 9 bases aligning to TRBD1. This chain's CDR3 is CASSRSGTGYGEQFF. CDR3 bases: TGTGCCAGCAGTCGATCCGGGACAGGGTATGGGGAGCAGTTCTTC.